This T cell receptor beta chain emerged from a study of shared clonotypes between healthy human individuals. Study information: Per-donor plates numbered three CD4 naive, three CD4 memory, two CD8 naive and one CD8 memory. General study results and limits: Represented diversity, genetic and exposure-history alike, was limited by few donors. Memory subsets generally showed lower estimated richness than naive subsets.

On this clone: Its antigen is currently unknown.

The CDR3 sequence is 15 residues long. Germline lookup yields CDR1 LNHDA and CDR2 SQIVND (reference sequence). V dropped 6 bases and J dropped 0 bases, with 9 bases sitting between them. Profiled with immunoSEQ multiplex PCR; TCRdb holds only in-frame clones, not every one. Counted here are about 2.4 million clones, 90% to 95% occurring once; the ten biggest clones make up 0.13% to 0.15%. The rearrangement joins TRBV19 to TRBJ2-6, with D unresolved. This sequence originates from a man aged 18 to 35 in good health. Material: naive CD4+ T cells sorted from blood. Subset defined: CD45RA+ positively selected. In DNA form, the CDR3 reads TGTGCCAGTAGAGACGGGTCCTCTGGGGCCAACGTCCTGACTTTC. Translating gives CASRDGSSGANVLTF.